This is a list of T cell receptor beta chains from one sample in a study of T-cell memory formation after mild COVID-19. Each CDR3 protein is one row after TCRdb ran MiXCR on the 5' RACE reads. The table has fewer than 650,000 distinct CDR3 sequences, roughly 20% seen once. The sequenced sample was PBMCs or a T cell subset sorted from them (not recorded which). The receptors come from an adult woman who had mild COVID-19 (a few samples of this study predate the infection). Cell type and time point are not known. The CDR3 runs from the conserved cysteine through the conserved F or W. The D gene is left open where the match is weak. The size entry is marked missing in some rows and otherwise reads once, few, many or a size class.

size	V	J	D	CDR3	DNA
.	TRBV29-1	TRBJ2-7	TRBD1	CSVDLTGGSYEQYF	TGCAGCGTTGACTTGACAGGGGGCTCCTACGAGCAGTACTTC
few	TRBV7-9	TRBJ1-1	.	CASRPGWTEAFF	TGTGCCAGCAGGCCCGGATGGACTGAAGCTTTCTTT
few	TRBV6-5	TRBJ1-4	TRBD1	CASSYSGTGGEKLFF	TGTGCCAGCAGTTACTCCGGGACAGGAGGCGAAAAACTGTTTTTT
many	TRBV12-3/TRBV12-4	TRBJ1-6	.	CASSRESSYNSPLHF	TGTGCCAGCAGTAGAGAAAGCTCCTATAATTCACCCCTCCACTTT
few	TRBV12-3/TRBV12-4	TRBJ2-3	.	CATQTALTDTQYF	TGTGCCACCCAGACAGCTCTCACAGATACGCAGTATTTT
.	TRBV15	TRBJ2-5	.	CATSRERTVTETQYF	TGTGCCACCAGCAGAGAGCGGACAGTCACGGAGACCCAGTACTTC
few	TRBV10-3	TRBJ2-1	.	CATSGEYEQFF	TGTGCCACCTCGGGGGAGTATGAGCAGTTCTTC
.	TRBV20-1	TRBJ1-5	.	CSARRQGFNQPQHF	TGCAGTGCTAGGAGGCAGGGTTTCAATCAGCCCCAGCATTTT
.	TRBV24-1	TRBJ1-6	.	CATAPQGNSPLHF	TGTGCCACCGCGCCCCAGGGAAATTCACCCCTCCACTTT
.	TRBV5-6	TRBJ1-5	TRBD1	CASSFYDRVKQPQHF	TGTGCCAGCAGCTTTTATGACAGGGTCAAACAGCCCCAGCATTTT
.	TRBV13	TRBJ2-3	.	CASSLIRAGADTQYF	TGTGCCAGCAGCTTAATCCGGGCCGGGGCAGATACGCAGTATTTT
.	TRBV18	TRBJ1-4	.	CASSTEFVRELFF	TGTGCCAGCTCAACGGAATTCGTACGGGAACTGTTTTTT
.	TRBV4-3	TRBJ2-7	.	CASSHQPPGSYEQYF	TGCGCCAGCAGCCATCAACCCCCGGGTTCCTACGAGCAGTACTTC
few	TRBV12-3/TRBV12-4	TRBJ1-1	TRBD1	CASSLSGDSFTMNTEAFF	TGTGCCAGCAGTTTGTCCGGGGACAGCTTCACGATGAACACTGAAGCTTTCTTT
.	TRBV7-9	TRBJ2-1	TRBD2	CASSFPIRDYVSDEQFF	TGTGCCAGCAGCTTCCCTATTCGGGACTACGTTTCTGATGAGCAGTTCTTC
few	TRBV19	TRBJ2-2	.	CASSTDNTGELFF	TGTGCCAGTAGTACCGATAACACCGGGGAGCTGTTTTTT
few	TRBV4-2	TRBJ1-3	.	CASSSKTVVSGNTIYF	TGTGCCAGCAGCTCCAAGACAGTGGTTTCTGGAAACACCATATATTTT
.	TRBV3-1	TRBJ1-1	.	CASSLGTLSGTEAFF	TGTGCCAGCAGCCTGGGGACCCTGAGCGGGACTGAAGCTTTCTTT
.	TRBV12-3/TRBV12-4	TRBJ2-7	TRBD1	CASSFDRAKYEQYF	TGTGCCAGCAGTTTCGACAGGGCAAAGTACGAGCAGTACTTC
few	TRBV11-2	TRBJ1-4	.	CASSLGGGSNEKLFF	TGTGCCAGCAGCTTAGGAGGGGGATCTAATGAAAAACTGTTTTTT
.	TRBV5-1	TRBJ1-1	.	CASSFEFGVNTEAFF	TGCGCCAGCAGCTTCGAATTCGGGGTGAACACTGAAGCTTTCTTT
.	TRBV20-1	TRBJ2-4	.	CSAHRLGDSNIQYF	TGCAGTGCTCACCGCCTAGGTGACTCGAACATTCAGTACTTC